The 8 T cell receptor beta chains below come from one sample, sequenced in a study of blood T cell repertoires in COVID-19. Here immunoSEQ multiplex PCR was the method, and the copy in TCRdb shows in-frame clones only, minus some. Of roughly 330,000 clones in the sample, around 87% were seen once. Material: PBMCs or T cells enriched from blood (not recorded which). The receptors here all came from a woman in her 30s who had recovered from COVID-19.

The chain employs TRBV19 and TRBJ1-2; TRBD1 might be the D (6 bases). The V end was cut by 9 bases, the J end by 8 bases, with 10 bases between. The CDR3 runs 10 residues. CDR1 and CDR2 (germline): LNHDA, SQIVND (reference sequence). CDR3: CARQGGGYTF. In nucleotides, the CDR3 is TGTGCCAGACAGGGTGGCGGCTACACCTTC.

The chain uses TRBV6-5 and TRBJ1-5; D uncertain. Germline CDR1 reads MNHEY; CDR2 reads SVGAGI. Trimming removed 0 bases from V and 4 bases from J, with 4 bases in between. The CDR3 has 13 residues. The CDR3 sequence: CASSYSENQPQHF. The CDR3 nucleotides read TGTGCCAGCAGTTACTCGGAGAATCAGCCCCAGCATTTT.

The chain recombines TRBV7-2 with TRBJ2-2, with a possible D match to TRBD2 (6 bases). Looked up from germline, CDR1 is SGHTA and CDR2 is FQGNSA. Trimming pared 5 bases from V and 4 bases from J, leaving 14 bases between. The CDR3 spans 15 residues. In DNA form, the CDR3 reads TGTGCCAGCAGCCCGCGACTAGGTATCACCGGGGAGCTGTTTTTT. It specifies CASSPRLGITGELFF.

V usage is TRBV4-3 and J usage is TRBJ2-1; 9 bases fit TRBD2. The CDR3 runs 14 residues. V lost 4 bases to trimming and J lost 4 bases; unmatched junction nucleotides: 2. Germline V lookup: CDR1 LGHNA, CDR2 YSLEER. The CDR3, as DNA: TGCGCCAGCAGCCCTAGCGGGATTTACAATGAGCAGTTCTTC. It specifies CASSPSGIYNEQFF.

The rearrangement uses TRBV12-3 or TRBV12-4 and TRBJ1-2, with unresolved D. The V end was cut by 1 base, the J end by 8 bases, with 11 bases between. This CDR3 comprises 13 residues. Here the CDR3 reads CASSLGRRRGYTF. For the CDR3, the DNA is TGTGCCAGCAGTTTAGGACGAAGGAGGGGCTACACCTTC.

This clone has just a few counts. V usage is TRBV20-1 and J usage is TRBJ1-2, with D hard to call. CDR1 DFQATT and CDR2 SNEGSKA come from the germline V gene (reference sequence). The CDR3 contains 14 residues. The V end was cut by 3 bases, the J end by 7 bases, with 18 bases between. For the CDR3, the DNA is TGCAGTGCTAGTCCCCAGCAGCCGGGGTCTGGCTACACCTTC. It encodes CSASPQQPGSGYTF.

The chain is built from TRBV6-2 or TRBV6-3 and TRBJ1-5; no reliable D call. Germline values: CDR1 MNHEY, CDR2 SVGEGT. Trimming took off 6 bases at V and 2 bases at J, with 11 bases between the two ends. The CDR3 runs to 14 residues. CDR3 residues: CASSLSYGNQPQHF. The DNA for the CDR3 is TGTGCCAGCAGCCTATCTTATGGCAATCAGCCCCAGCATTTT.

The rearrangement uses TRBV2 and TRBJ2-5; possible D gene TRBD1, 5 bases. Deletions cut 5 bases from V and 2 bases from J, with 12 bases between. CDR3 length: 14 residues. The germline CDR1 and CDR2 sequences are SNHLY and FYNNEI. CDR3 protein: CASSWSQDQETQYF. CDR3 bases: TGTGCCAGCAGTTGGTCACAGGATCAAGAGACCCAGTACTTC.